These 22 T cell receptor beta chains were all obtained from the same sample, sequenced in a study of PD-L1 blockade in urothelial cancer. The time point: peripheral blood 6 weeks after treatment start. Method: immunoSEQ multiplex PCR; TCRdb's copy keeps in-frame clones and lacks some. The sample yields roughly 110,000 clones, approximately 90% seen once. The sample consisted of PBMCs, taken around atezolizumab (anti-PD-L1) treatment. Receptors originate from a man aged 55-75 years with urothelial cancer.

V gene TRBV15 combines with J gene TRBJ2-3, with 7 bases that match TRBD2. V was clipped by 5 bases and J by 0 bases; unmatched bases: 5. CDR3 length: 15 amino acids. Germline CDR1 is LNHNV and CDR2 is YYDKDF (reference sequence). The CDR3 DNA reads TGTGCCACCAGCCTAATGGGGGGGAGCACAGATACGCAGTATTTT. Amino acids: CATSLMGGSTDTQYF.

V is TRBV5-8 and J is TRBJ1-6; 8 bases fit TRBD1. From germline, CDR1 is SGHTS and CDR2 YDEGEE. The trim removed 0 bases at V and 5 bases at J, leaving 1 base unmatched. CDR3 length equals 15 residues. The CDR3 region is CASSLDRGNNSPLHF. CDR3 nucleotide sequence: TGTGCCAGCAGCTTGGACAGGGGGAATAATTCACCCCTCCACTTT.

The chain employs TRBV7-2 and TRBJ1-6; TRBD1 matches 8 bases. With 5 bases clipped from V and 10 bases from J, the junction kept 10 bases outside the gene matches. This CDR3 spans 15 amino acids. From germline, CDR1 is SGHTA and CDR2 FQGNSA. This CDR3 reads CASSLNSGQVSPLHF. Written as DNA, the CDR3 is TGTGCCAGCAGCCTCAATTCGGGACAGGTCTCACCCCTCCACTTT.

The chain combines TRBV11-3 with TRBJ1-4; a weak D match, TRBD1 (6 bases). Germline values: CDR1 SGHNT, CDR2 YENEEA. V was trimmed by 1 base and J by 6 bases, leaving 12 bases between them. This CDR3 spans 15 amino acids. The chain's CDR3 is CASSLGQGSDEKLFF. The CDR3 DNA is TGTGCCAGCAGCTTAGGCCAGGGGTCGGATGAAAAACTGTTTTTT.

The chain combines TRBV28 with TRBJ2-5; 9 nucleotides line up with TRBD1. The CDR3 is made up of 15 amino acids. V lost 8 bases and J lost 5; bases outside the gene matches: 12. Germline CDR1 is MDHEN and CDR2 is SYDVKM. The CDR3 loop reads CASRGGTGSVETQYF. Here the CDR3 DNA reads TGTGCCAGCCGCGGCGGGACAGGGAGCGTGGAGACCCAGTACTTC.

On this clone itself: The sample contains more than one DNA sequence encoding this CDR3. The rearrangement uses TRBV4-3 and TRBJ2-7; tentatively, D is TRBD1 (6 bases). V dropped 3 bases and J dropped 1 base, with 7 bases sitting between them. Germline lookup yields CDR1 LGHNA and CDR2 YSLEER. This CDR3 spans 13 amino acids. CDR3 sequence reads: CASSQDRSYEQYF. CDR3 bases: TGCGCCAGCAGCCAGGACAGATCCTACGAGCAGTACTTC.

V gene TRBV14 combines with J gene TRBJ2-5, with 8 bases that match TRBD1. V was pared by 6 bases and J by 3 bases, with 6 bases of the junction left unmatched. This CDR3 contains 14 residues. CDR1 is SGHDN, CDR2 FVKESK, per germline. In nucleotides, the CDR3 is TGTGCCAGCAGGCAACCGGACAGGGAAGAGACCCAGTACTTC. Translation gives CASRQPDREETQYF.

The CDR3 DNA is TGTGCCAGCAGCCGGGACATATTAGATACGCAGTATTTT. It is translated as CASSRDILDTQYF. The J gene is TRBJ2-3, the V gene TRBV28; TRBD1 is a possible D gene (6 bases). Per germline, CDR1 MDHEN and CDR2 SYDVKM. The germline V and J ends were trimmed by 6 bases and 5 bases, with 12 bases remaining between them. The CDR3 runs to 13 residues.

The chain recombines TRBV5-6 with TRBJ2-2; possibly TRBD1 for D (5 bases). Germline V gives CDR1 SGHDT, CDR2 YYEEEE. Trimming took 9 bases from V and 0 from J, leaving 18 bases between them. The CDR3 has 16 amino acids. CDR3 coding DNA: TGTGCCACTTTCCAAAGGGGTGGGTCGAACACCGGGGAGCTGTTTTTT. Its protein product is CATFQRGGSNTGELFF.

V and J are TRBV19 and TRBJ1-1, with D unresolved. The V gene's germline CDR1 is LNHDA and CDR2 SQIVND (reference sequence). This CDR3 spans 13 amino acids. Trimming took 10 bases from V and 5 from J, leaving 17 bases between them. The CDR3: CATQYGFGTEAFF. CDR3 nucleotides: TGTGCCACTCAGTATGGGTTCGGGACTGAAGCTTTCTTT.

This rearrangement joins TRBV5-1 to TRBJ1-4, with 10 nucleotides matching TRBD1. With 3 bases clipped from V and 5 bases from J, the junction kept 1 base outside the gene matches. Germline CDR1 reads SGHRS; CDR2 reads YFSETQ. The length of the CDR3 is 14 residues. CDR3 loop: CASSSGQGNEKLFF. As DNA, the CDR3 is TGCGCCAGCAGCTCGGGACAGGGGAATGAAAAACTGTTTTTT.

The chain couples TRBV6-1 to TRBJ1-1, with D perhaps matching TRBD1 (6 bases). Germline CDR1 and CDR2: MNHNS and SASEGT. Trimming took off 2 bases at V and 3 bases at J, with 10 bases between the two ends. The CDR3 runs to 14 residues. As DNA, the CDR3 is TGTGCCAGCAGTGAAAACACAGGGTACACTGAAGCTTTCTTT. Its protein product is CASSENTGYTEAFF.

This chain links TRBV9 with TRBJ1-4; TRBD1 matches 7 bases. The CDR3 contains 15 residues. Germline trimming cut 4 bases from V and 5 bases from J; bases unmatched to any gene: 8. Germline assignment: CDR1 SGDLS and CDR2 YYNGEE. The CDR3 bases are TGTGCCAGCAGCCCATCGGGACAGATAAATGAAAAACTGTTTTTT. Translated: CASSPSGQINEKLFF.

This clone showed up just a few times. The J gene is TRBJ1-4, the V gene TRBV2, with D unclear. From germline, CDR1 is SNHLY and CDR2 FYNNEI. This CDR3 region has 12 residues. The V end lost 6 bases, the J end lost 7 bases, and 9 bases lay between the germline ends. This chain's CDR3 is CASSSFSEKLFF. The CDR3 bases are TGTGCCAGCAGCTCCTTTAGTGAAAAACTGTTTTTT.

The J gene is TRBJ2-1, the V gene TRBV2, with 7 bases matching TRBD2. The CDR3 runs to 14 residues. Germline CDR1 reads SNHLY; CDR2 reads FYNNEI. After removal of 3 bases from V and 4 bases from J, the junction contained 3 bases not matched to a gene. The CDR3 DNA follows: TGTGCCAGCAGTGATGGGGGGGTTTACAATGAGCAGTTCTTC. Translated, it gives CASSDGGVYNEQFF.

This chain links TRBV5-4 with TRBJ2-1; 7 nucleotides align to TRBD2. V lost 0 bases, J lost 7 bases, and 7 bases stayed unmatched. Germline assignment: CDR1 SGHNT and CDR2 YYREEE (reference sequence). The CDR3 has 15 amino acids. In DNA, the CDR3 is TGTGCCAGCAGCTTGGCGGGACTAACGGGGAATGAGCAGTTCTTC. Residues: CASSLAGLTGNEQFF. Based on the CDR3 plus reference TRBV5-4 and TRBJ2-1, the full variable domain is ETGVTQSPTHLIKTRGQQVTLRCSSQSGHNTVSWYQQALGQGPQFIFQYYREEENGRGNFPPRFSGLQFPNYSSELNVNALELDDSALYLCASSLAGLTGNEQFFGPGTRLTVL.

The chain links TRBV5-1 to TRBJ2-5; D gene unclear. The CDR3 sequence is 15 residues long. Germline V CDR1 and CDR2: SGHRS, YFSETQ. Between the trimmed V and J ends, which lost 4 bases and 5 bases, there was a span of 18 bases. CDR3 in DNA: TGCGCCAGCAGCGGCGGAGCAACTGTTATGGAGACCCAGTACTTC. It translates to CASSGGATVMETQYF.

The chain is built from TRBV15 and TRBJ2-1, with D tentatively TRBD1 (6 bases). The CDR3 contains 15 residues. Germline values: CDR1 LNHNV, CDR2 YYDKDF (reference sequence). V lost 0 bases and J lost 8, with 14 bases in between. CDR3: CATSRDVGSGDEQFF. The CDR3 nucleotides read TGTGCCACCAGCAGAGATGTCGGCTCAGGGGATGAGCAGTTCTTC. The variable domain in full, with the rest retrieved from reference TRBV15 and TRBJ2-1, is DAMVIQNPRYQVTQFGKPVTLSCSQTLNHNVMYWYQQKSSQAPKLLFHYYDKDFNNEADTPDNFQSRRPNTSFCFLDIRSPGLGDTAMYLCATSRDVGSGDEQFFGPGTRLTVL.

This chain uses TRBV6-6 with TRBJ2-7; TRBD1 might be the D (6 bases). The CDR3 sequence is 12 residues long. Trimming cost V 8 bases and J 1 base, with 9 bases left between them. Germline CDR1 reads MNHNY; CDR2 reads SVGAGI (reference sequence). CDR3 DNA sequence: TGTGCCAGCGGGGGCCTATCCTACGAGCAGTACTTC. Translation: CASGGLSYEQYF.

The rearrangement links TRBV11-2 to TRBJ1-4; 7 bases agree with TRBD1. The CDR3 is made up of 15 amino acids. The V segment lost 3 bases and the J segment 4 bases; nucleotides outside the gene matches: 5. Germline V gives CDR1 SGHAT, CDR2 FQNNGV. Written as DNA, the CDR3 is TGTGCCAGCAGCTTGGATCAGGGGGTTAATGAAAAACTGTTTTTT. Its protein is CASSLDQGVNEKLFF.

CDR3 residues: CSVEEVGAPQYF. Here the CDR3 DNA reads TGCAGCGTTGAAGAAGTCGGTGCGCCCCAGTACTTC. The chain uses TRBV29-1 and TRBJ2-5; no clear D. Deletions cut 0 bases from V and 9 bases from J, with 11 bases between. CDR3 size: 12 residues. Germline V CDR1 and CDR2: SQVTM, ANQGSEA.

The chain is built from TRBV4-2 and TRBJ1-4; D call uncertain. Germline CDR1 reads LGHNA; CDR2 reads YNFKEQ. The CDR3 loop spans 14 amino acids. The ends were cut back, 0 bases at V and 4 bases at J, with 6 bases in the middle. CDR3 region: CASSQDRLNEKLFF. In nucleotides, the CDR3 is TGTGCCAGCAGCCAAGACAGACTTAATGAAAAACTGTTTTTT.